The T cell receptor beta chain under discussion was sequenced for a study of blood T cell repertoires in COVID-19. For the study at large: The origin of the acute and convalescent COVID-19 samples was the United States, Italy and Spain. Nucleic acid was either cDNA or gDNA, and it came from T cells, B-cell-depleted T cells, or PBMCs.

Per the authors' pipeline: The assay estimated nucleated cells by amplifying reference gene primers. Sequencing used immunoSEQ multiplex PCR; TCRdb keeps in-frame clones, though not all of them. V, J and clone size reflect that table, while D and trimming were determined from the DNA. The sample has 540,000 or so clones, about 89% seen once. Patients in Seattle were enrolled during active infection, then followed longitudinally. Germline trimming cut 4 bases from V and 0 bases from J; bases unmatched to any gene: 9. Germline V gene data show CDR1 as MDHEN and CDR2 as SYDVKM. This CDR3 is built from 20 residues.

This sequence originates from a woman aged 45-65 years with COVID-19, enrolled during active disease. Sample: peripheral blood. The chain links TRBV28 to TRBJ2-1; 16 bases match TRBD2. The CDR3 loop is CASSSPPGLAGGGSYNEQFF. The CDR3 DNA reads as TGTGCCAGCAGTTCCCCTCCGGGACTAGCGGGGGGGGGCTCCTACAATGAGCAGTTCTTC. Supplemented by reference TRBV28 and TRBJ2-1, the full variable domain reads DVKVTQSSRYLVKRTGEKVFLECVQDMDHENMFWYRQDPGLGLRLIYFSYDVKMKEKGDIPEGYSVSREKKERFSLILESASTNQTSMYLCASSSPPGLAGGGSYNEQFFGPGTRLTVL.